This TCR beta chain was sequenced during a study of vaccination and CD4 T cells after COVID-19. Study conclusions and caveats: The study found median SARS-CoV-2-reactive clonotypes rising from 21 to 38, not significantly.

Germline trimming cut 5 bases from V and 2 bases from J; bases unmatched to any gene: 2. This CDR3 comprises 12 residues. Germline loops: CDR1 GTSNPN, CDR2 SVGIG (reference sequence). An Oncomine TCR Beta short-read assay was used to sequence the DNA from cultured CD4+ T cells. The source of extracted genomic DNA was cultured CD4+ T cells. TCRdb itself ran the PCR reads through MiXCR, one entry per CDR3 protein. This sample has approximately 8,800 distinct CDR3 sequences, with less than 40% found just once. A note on this clonotype: The antigen is not known.

Stated treatment: approximately 9-day PBMC culture with coronavirus spike peptide pools or control peptides (ViraFEST assay). The unexposed donor gave CD4+ T cells before the COVID-19 pandemic (2011-2018). The specimen sequenced was CD4+ T cells from blood, cultured in vitro. The origin of this receptor is a human donor in good health. V is TRBV30 and J is TRBJ1-2, with 7 positions matching TRBD1. In DNA, the CDR3 is TGTGCCTGGTCCAGGGGGAACTATGGCTACACCTTC. Translation: CAWSRGNYGYTF.